These 30 T cell receptor beta chains were all obtained from the same sample, sequenced in a study of T cells in Graves' hyperthyroidism and ophthalmopathy. The CDR3 regions of TCR beta were amplified from RNA transcripts. The HTBI primer set served for first-round RT-PCR of the TCR CDR3. TCRdb analysed the multiplex PCR reads with MiXCR anew, one entry per CDR3 protein. The sample shows about half a million distinct CDR3 sequences, just under 20% of them seen only once. Sequenced sample: blood. These receptors originate from a man aged 40-50 years with Graves' ophthalmopathy.

This clonotype was recorded a few times. This chain uses TRBV7-9 with TRBJ1-1; D gene unclear. Germline V gives CDR1 SEHNR, CDR2 FQNEAQ (reference sequence). The CDR3 has 13 amino acids. With 5 bases removed from V and 3 bases from J, the gap between germline ends came to 10 bases. CDR3 bases: TGTGCCAGCAGCCGTACAGATGACACTGAAGCTTTCTTT. Its protein product is CASSRTDDTEAFF.

Here the CDR3 reads CASSLSPGTLPYEQYF. The CDR3 coding sequence is TGTGCCAGCAGTTTATCTCCGGGGACTCTCCCCTACGAGCAGTACTTC. The chain links TRBV28 to TRBJ2-7; D may be TRBD2 (6 bases). The germline gives CDR1 MDHEN, CDR2 SYDVKM. Trimming cost V 1 base and J 2 bases, with 15 bases left between them. The CDR3 consists of 16 residues.

This clonotype was observed a handful of times. The V and J genes are TRBV6-2 or TRBV6-3 and TRBJ2-7; tentative D call: TRBD1 (5 bases). Looked up from germline, CDR1 is MNHEY and CDR2 is SVGEGT. V dropped 4 bases and J dropped 7 bases, with 14 bases sitting between them. CDR3 length: 13 residues. Written as DNA, the CDR3 is TGTGCCAGCAGTTTCAACAGGTTGGAAGAGCAGTACTTC. The encoded protein is CASSFNRLEEQYF.

This clonotype was seen at least ten times. V gene TRBV30 combines with J gene TRBJ2-3; TRBD2 is a possible D gene (5 bases). The germline V gene has CDR1 GTSNPN and CDR2 SVGIG (reference sequence). The V end lost 1 base, the J end lost 4 bases, and 9 bases lay between the germline ends. This CDR3 has 13 residues. The CDR3 DNA follows: TGTGCCTGGAGTGAGTCGAGGGCAGATACGCAGTATTTT. It yields the protein CAWSESRADTQYF.

The table lists this clonotype with many counts. The chain uses TRBV6-6 and TRBJ2-1; the match to TRBD2 covers 7 bases. This CDR3 comprises 17 residues. Unmatched junction bases numbered 7, after V lost 0 bases and J lost 2 bases. Germline V gene sequence: CDR1 MNHNY, CDR2 SVGAGI (reference sequence). The CDR3 region is CASSYSRLAPTYNEQFF. CDR3 coding DNA: TGTGCCAGCAGTTACTCGAGACTAGCCCCAACCTACAATGAGCAGTTCTTC.

This clonotype was detected many times. CDR3: CASAGRRVSDTQYF. CDR3 DNA: TGTGCCAGCGCGGGGAGGAGGGTATCAGATACGCAGTATTTT. The genes are TRBV7-8 and TRBJ2-3, with a possible D match to TRBD2 (6 bases). The CDR3 extends over 14 amino acids. V lost 8 bases, J lost 4 bases, and 16 bases lay in between. CDR1 SGHVS and CDR2 FQNEAQ come from the germline V gene.

This clonotype turned up a few times. The gene calls are TRBV7-2 and TRBJ2-7, with D possibly being TRBD2 (6 bases). CDR3 length: 14 amino acids. V lost 5 bases, J lost 6 bases, and 17 bases lay in between. CDR1 and CDR2 (germline): SGHTA, FQGNSA. CDR3 residues: CASSATGLSREQYF. The DNA for the CDR3 is TGTGCCAGCAGCGCCACGGGACTTTCTCGCGAGCAGTACTTC.

This clonotype has a count of ten or more. The rearrangement joins TRBV5-1 to TRBJ2-3; possible D gene TRBD2, 5 bases. With 7 bases removed from V and 0 bases from J, the gap between germline ends came to 15 bases. CDR1 is SGHRS, CDR2 YFSETQ, per germline. The CDR3 extends over 15 amino acids. CDR3 residues: CASFLSGSSTDTQYF. The CDR3 DNA follows: TGCGCCAGCTTCCTGAGCGGATCTAGCACAGATACGCAGTATTTT.

This clonotype has just a few counts. The rearrangement links TRBV3-1 to TRBJ1-4; 10 bases are a match to TRBD1. The CDR3 covers 13 residues. Looked up from germline, CDR1 is LGHDT and CDR2 is YNNKEL (reference sequence). V gave up 4 bases and J gave up 12 bases; unmatched junction bases: 5. The CDR3 bases are TGTGCCAGCAGCCCACGGACAGGGGGAGAACTGTTTTTT. Amino acid sequence: CASSPRTGGELFF.

The rearrangement joins TRBV19 to TRBJ1-3; D uncertain. Germline loops: CDR1 LNHDA, CDR2 SQIVND (reference sequence). This CDR3 is built from 13 residues. V lost 8 bases to trimming and J lost 0 bases, with 8 bases between them. This CDR3 is CASHLYSGNTIYF. In DNA, the CDR3 is TGTGCCAGTCATTTGTACTCTGGAAACACCATATATTTT.

At least ten counts were recorded for this clonotype. The chain has TRBV7-3 and TRBJ2-3; perhaps TRBD2 as D (6 bases). From germline, CDR1 is SGHTA and CDR2 FQGTGA. V lost 3 bases, J lost 0 bases, and 13 bases lay in between. The CDR3 is 16 amino acids. The CDR3 loop reads CASSFGRDPSTDTQYF. The DNA for the CDR3 is TGTGCCAGCAGCTTTGGGCGGGACCCCAGCACAGATACGCAGTATTTT.

The chain employs TRBV9 and TRBJ1-1; no definite D call. Trimming removed 3 bases at V and 4 bases at J, with 10 bases between. This CDR3 has 13 amino acids. CDR1 SGDLS and CDR2 YYNGEE come from the germline V gene. The CDR3 protein is CASSAPGSTEAFF. As DNA, the CDR3 is TGTGCCAGCAGCGCCCCGGGGAGCACTGAAGCTTTCTTT.

This chain links TRBV5-1 with TRBJ2-7, with TRBD2 identical over 7 bases. Germline lookup yields CDR1 SGHRS and CDR2 YFSETQ. The CDR3 sequence is 15 residues long. The J segment lost 6 bases and the V segment lost 4 bases, leaving 13 bases of the junction unmatched. Here the CDR3 reads CASSASGGSGSEQYF. Written as DNA, the CDR3 is TGCGCCAGCAGCGCCTCCGGGGGGTCGGGCAGCGAGCAGTACTTC.

V is TRBV10-3 and J is TRBJ1-6; D gene unclear. The CDR3 runs 15 residues. V was pared by 5 bases and J by 5 bases, with 13 bases between. Per the germline V gene, CDR1 is ENHRY and CDR2 is SYGVKD. CDR3 sequence: CAISRGSLDNSPLHF. The CDR3 DNA follows: TGTGCCATCAGTCGCGGTAGCCTTGATAATTCACCCCTCCACTTT.

CDR3 loop: CASSHGQGGRTNEKLFF. CDR3 coding DNA: TGCGCCAGCAGCCATGGACAGGGAGGGAGAACTAATGAAAAACTGTTTTTT. The chain couples TRBV4-1 to TRBJ1-4; 8 positions match TRBD1. Trimming cost V 3 bases and J 1 base; bases outside gene matches: 7. This CDR3 contains 17 residues. Germline values: CDR1 MGHRA, CDR2 YSYEKL.

On this clonotype: A much more abundant neighbour one base away suggests this may be a read error. No DNA is shown, since the ends of the CDR3 on it are uncertain; the CDR3 is the one TCRdb lists. The V call is TRBV12-3 or TRBV12-4, the J call TRBJ2-3; no check of the table's D call, TRBD2, against the DNA was made. The CDR3 region is 16 residues in length, termini included. Here the CDR3 reads CASSPFGSGSTDTQCF.

This clonotype was observed at least ten times. The chain joins TRBV7-3 to TRBJ1-1, with D unresolved. The ends were cut back, 5 bases at V and 4 bases at J, with 14 bases in the middle. The CDR3 runs to 14 residues. The germline V gene encodes CDR1 SGHTA and CDR2 FQGTGA. DNA of the CDR3: TGTGCCAGCAGCCTCCACATGGAGGGCACTGAAGCTTTCTTT. Its protein product is CASSLHMEGTEAFF.

The table lists this clonotype with a few counts. The CDR3 here is CASSRQGSETQYF. The CDR3 DNA reads TGCGCCAGCAGTCGGCAGGGATCAGAGACCCAGTACTTC. The V and J genes are TRBV5-1 and TRBJ2-5, with D maybe TRBD1 (5 bases). The CDR3 totals 13 residues. V lost 5 bases, J lost 4 bases, and 12 bases lay in between. CDR1 is SGHRS and CDR2 is YFSETQ in the germline V gene.

Ten or more counts support this clonotype. The rearrangement links TRBV7-9 to TRBJ2-2; tentatively, D is TRBD2 (7 bases). V was trimmed by 4 bases and J by 3 bases, leaving 18 bases between them. Germline-derived CDR1 and CDR2 are SEHNR and FQNEAQ (reference sequence). The CDR3 contains 17 residues. The CDR3 DNA reads TGTGCCAGCAGCTCCCATGGCGGGGGCCGGGACACCGGGGAGCTGTTTTTT. Its protein product is CASSSHGGGRDTGELFF.

The J gene is TRBJ1-5, the V gene TRBV20-1; D remains ambiguous. Between the trimmed V and J ends, which lost 1 base and 3 bases, there was a span of 7 bases. Germline values: CDR1 DFQATT, CDR2 SNEGSKA (reference sequence). This CDR3 is built from 13 residues. This chain's CDR3 is CSARGRFNQPQHF. CDR3 nucleotides: TGCAGTGCTAGAGGGCGGTTCAATCAGCCCCAGCATTTT.

This chain uses TRBV7-6 with TRBJ1-4; 9 bases are shared with TRBD1. After removal of 5 bases from V and 6 bases from J, the junction contained 7 bases not matched to a gene. The germline CDR1 and CDR2 sequences are SGHVS and FNYEAQ. The CDR3 loop spans 15 amino acids. CDR3 DNA: TGTGCCAGCAGCCCCGGGACAGGGAACCATGAAAAACTGTTTTTT. This codes for CASSPGTGNHEKLFF.

As to this clonotype: This sequence may be a read error, since a much larger clone differs from it by one base. V usage is TRBV27 and J usage is TRBJ2-1; 10 bases are a match to TRBD1. Germline lookup yields CDR1 MNHEY and CDR2 SMNVEV (reference sequence). The CDR3 runs 15 residues. The CDR3 DNA sequence: TGTACCAGCACCCCCGGGACAGGGGCCTACAATGAGCAGTTCTTC. This codes for CTSTPGTGAYNEQFF.

This clonotype came up many times. The CDR3 DNA is TGTGCCAGCAGTTTACGTCATCTGGTGGGCGCAGATACGCAGTATTTT. Encoded protein: CASSLRHLVGADTQYF. This chain links TRBV12-3 or TRBV12-4 with TRBJ2-3; no definite D call. The CDR3 extends over 16 amino acids. V was trimmed by 2 bases and J by 4 bases, leaving 16 bases between them.

This clonotype was recorded many times. The V gene is TRBV3-1, the J gene TRBJ1-3; no definite D call. Germline V gives CDR1 LGHDT, CDR2 YNNKEL (reference sequence). This CDR3 has 14 residues. Trimming shortened V by 4 bases and J by 0 bases, and 7 bases separated the two germline ends. This CDR3 reads CASSPNYSGNTIYF. In nucleotides, the CDR3 is TGTGCCAGCAGCCCGAATTACTCTGGAAACACCATATATTTT.

This clonotype was recorded many times. This rearrangement joins TRBV7-2 to TRBJ2-1, with D perhaps TRBD2 (5 bases). Trimming shortened V by 0 bases and J by 2 bases, and 8 bases separated the two germline ends. The CDR3 extends over 15 amino acids. Germline V gene sequence: CDR1 SGHTA, CDR2 FQGNSA. This CDR3 reads CASSLARTAYNEQFF. As DNA, the CDR3 is TGTGCCAGCAGCTTAGCGAGGACTGCCTACAATGAGCAGTTCTTC. The whole variable domain, filled in from reference TRBV7-2 and TRBJ2-1, reads GAGVSQSPSNKVTEKGKDVELRCDPISGHTALYWYRQSLGQGLEFLIYFQGNSAPDKSGLPSDRFSAERTGGSVSTLTIQRTQQEDSAVYLCASSLARTAYNEQFFGPGTRLTVL.

This clonotype was found once. The rearrangement links TRBV19 to TRBJ1-2; 10 bases match TRBD1. The CDR3 extends over 12 amino acids. Germline V lookup: CDR1 LNHDA, CDR2 SQIVND (reference sequence). Trimming at V came to 10 bases and at J to 4 bases, leaving 3 bases not matched to a gene. CDR3 in DNA: TGTGCCACCCGGGACAGGGGCTATGGCTACACCTTC. Protein sequence: CATRDRGYGYTF.

This clonotype was detected a few times. This chain uses TRBV5-1 with TRBJ2-3; 7 nucleotides line up with TRBD2. The ends lost 4 bases at V and 0 bases at J; junction bases unmatched: 8. Germline assignment: CDR1 SGHRS and CDR2 YFSETQ. The CDR3 covers 16 residues. The CDR3 DNA sequence: TGCGCCAGCAGCCCCCTGGGGCGGGGGAGCACAGATACGCAGTATTTT. Amino acid sequence: CASSPLGRGSTDTQYF.

This clonotype has just a few counts. The V and J genes are TRBV24-1 and TRBJ1-4; 8 nucleotides agree with TRBD1. The junction had 11 bases not matched to a gene; V was cut back by 5 bases and J by 4 bases. The V gene's germline CDR1 is KGHDR and CDR2 SFDVKD. The CDR3 is made up of 17 amino acids. The CDR3 DNA reads TGTGCCACCAGTGGAGCCGACAGGGGTTCGTATAATGAAAAACTGTTTTTT. The encoded protein is CATSGADRGSYNEKLFF.

The J gene is TRBJ1-2, the V gene TRBV9; D not resolved. Germline V CDR1 and CDR2: SGDLS, YYNGEE. The CDR3 runs 14 residues. Trimming pared 2 bases from V and 7 bases from J, leaving 15 bases between. The CDR3 loop is CASSVPDGPCGYTF. The DNA of the CDR3 is TGTGCCAGCAGCGTCCCGGACGGACCCTGTGGCTACACCTTC.

Remarks on this clonotype: A much larger clone lies a single base off, so this may be a read error. Here the CDR3 reads CASRSADTQYF. The DNA for the CDR3 is TGTGCCAGCAGGTCAGCAGATACGCAGTATTTT. The rearrangement uses TRBV28 and TRBJ2-3, with D unclear. V was cut by 6 bases and J by 4 bases, with 5 bases left in between. Per germline, CDR1 MDHEN and CDR2 SYDVKM. There are 11 residues in the CDR3.